The following is a T cell receptor (beta chain) sequence with its context. Its antigen is currently unknown. Using RNA transcripts as the source, TCR beta CDR3 regions were amplified. The HTBI primer set served for first-round RT-PCR of the TCR CDR3. TCRdb re-derived calls from the multiplex PCR reads in MiXCR, one entry per CDR3 protein. In the table there are hundreds of thousands of distinct CDR3 sequences, about 15% of which are singletons. The data derive from a study of T cells in Graves' hyperthyroidism and ophthalmopathy. Whole-study results and caveats: Most thyroid clonotypes that were expanded above 0.001 also turned up in blood.

The CDR3 consists of 18 residues. The V and J ends lost 5 bases and 4 bases respectively, with 24 bases between them. Germline V gene lookup returns CDR1 LGHNA and CDR2 YNFKEQ. The sequence was collected from a woman aged 18 to 35 with Graves' ophthalmopathy. The sample comprised blood. The V gene is TRBV4-2, the J gene TRBJ1-5; unclear D gene. The DNA of the CDR3 is TGTGCCAGCAGCGAGTACCTAGACGGAGGTATCCCAAATCAGCCCCAGCATTTT. Its translation is CASSEYLDGGIPNQPQHF.